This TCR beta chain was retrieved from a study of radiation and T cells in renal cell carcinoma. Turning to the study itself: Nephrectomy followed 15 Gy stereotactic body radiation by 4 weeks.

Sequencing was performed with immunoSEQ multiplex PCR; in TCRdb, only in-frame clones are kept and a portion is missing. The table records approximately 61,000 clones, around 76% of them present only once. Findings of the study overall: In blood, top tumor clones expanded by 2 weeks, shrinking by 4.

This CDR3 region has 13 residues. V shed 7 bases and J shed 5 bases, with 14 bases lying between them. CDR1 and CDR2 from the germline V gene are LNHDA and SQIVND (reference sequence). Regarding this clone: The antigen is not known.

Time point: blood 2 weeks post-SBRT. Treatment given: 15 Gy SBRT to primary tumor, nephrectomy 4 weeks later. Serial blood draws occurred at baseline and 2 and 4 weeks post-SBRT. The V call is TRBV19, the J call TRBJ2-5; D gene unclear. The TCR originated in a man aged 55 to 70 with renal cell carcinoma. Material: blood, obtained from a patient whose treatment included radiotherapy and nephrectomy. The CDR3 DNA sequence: TGTGCCAGTACAAGGGCGTTGGGGGAGACCCAGTACTTC. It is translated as CASTRALGETQYF.